These 10 T cell receptor beta chains were sequenced from one sample in a study of CD4 and CD8 cells across lung adenocarcinoma regions. From the PCR reads, TCRdb called clonotypes with MiXCR, one entry per CDR3 protein. This table has several thousand distinct CDR3 sequences, roughly half appearing once. The specimen sequenced was CD8+ T cells from the center of a lung tumor. These TCRs come from a male donor with lung adenocarcinoma. The CD4 and CD8 labels of this study may be unreliable.

This chain links TRBV24-1 with TRBJ1-4; D not certain. This CDR3 comprises 15 residues. V shed 7 bases and J shed 5 bases, with 16 bases lying between them. Germline V gives CDR1 KGHDR, CDR2 SFDVKD. The CDR3 here is CATSQAGAGNEKLFF. DNA of the CDR3: TGTGCCACCAGCCAGGCAGGAGCCGGAAATGAAAAACTGTTTTTT.

As regards this clonotype: One end of the junction fails to match germline, which may point to a read error. The chain has TRBV7-2 and TRBJ2-3; D is undetermined. Germline V lookup: CDR1 SGHTA, CDR2 FQGNSA. The CDR3 contains 13 residues. CDR3 region: CASSLVVTETQYF. Here the CDR3 DNA reads TGTGCCAGCAGCTTAGTGGTCACAGAGACGCAGTATTTC.

Concerning this clonotype: Mismatch with germline at one junction end may stem from a read error. The V gene is TRBV6-1, the J gene TRBJ2-4; perhaps TRBD2 as D (7 bases). This CDR3 is 16 amino acids long. Germline CDR1 is MNHNS and CDR2 is SASEGT. For the CDR3, the DNA is TGTCTGTGCAGTGAAGCGGGGCTGGGGGCCACAAACATTCAGTACTTC. Translating it yields CLCSEAGLGATNIQYF.

A few counts support this clonotype. J is TRBJ2-3 and V is TRBV6-6; 8 bases match TRBD1. The V gene end was trimmed by 1 base and the J gene end by 2 bases; junction bases not matched to a gene: 14. The CDR3 has 19 residues. Germline values: CDR1 MNHNY, CDR2 SVGAGI (reference sequence). CDR3 in amino acids: CASSYYRGFNSRFTDTQYF. The DNA for the CDR3 is TGTGCCAGCAGTTACTACAGGGGGTTTAATTCTCGTTTCACAGATACGCAGTATTTT.

This clonotype turned up a few times. The J gene is TRBJ2-2, the V gene TRBV9; no reliable D call. Germline lookup yields CDR1 SGDLS and CDR2 YYNGEE. This CDR3 has 14 amino acids. Trimming stripped 4 bases from V and 7 bases from J, with 14 bases between. In nucleotides, the CDR3 is TGTGCCAGCAGCCAGGCCCCGACACTCGGGGAGCTGTTTTTT. This codes for CASSQAPTLGELFF.

This clonotype is medium-sized by share. The gene calls are TRBV6-4 and TRBJ2-1, with a possible D match to TRBD2 (6 bases). The CDR3 has 15 amino acids. V lost 0 bases and J 6 bases, leaving 12 bases between the germline ends. The germline V gene encodes CDR1 MRHNA and CDR2 SNTAGT. The CDR3: CASSDSSGEGNEQFF. CDR3 DNA: TGTGCCAGCAGTGACTCTAGCGGAGAGGGCAATGAGCAGTTCTTC.

On this clonotype: One end of the junction is discordant with germline, which a read error may explain. V is TRBV27 and J is TRBJ2-4; 7 bases map to TRBD2. Looked up from germline, CDR1 is MNHEY and CDR2 is SMNVEV (reference sequence). This CDR3 has 16 amino acids. CDR3 sequence: CASSSRGPGGTDTQYF. Written as DNA, the CDR3 is TGTGCCAGCAGTTCACGGGGACCGGGAGGCACAGACACGCAGTACTTT.

The V gene is TRBV6-1, the J gene TRBJ1-1, with D perhaps TRBD1 (5 bases). Trimming stripped 7 bases from V and 3 bases from J, with 21 bases between. The CDR3 is made up of 16 amino acids. Germline V gives CDR1 MNHNS, CDR2 SASEGT. CDR3 protein: CASNPNFQGIYTEAFF. The CDR3, as DNA: TGTGCCAGCAATCCAAACTTCCAGGGTATCTACACTGAAGCTTTCTTT.

This clonotype was counted only a few times. V usage is TRBV15 and J usage is TRBJ2-1, with 14 bases identical to TRBD2. The CDR3 runs 16 residues. V lost 1 base and J lost 12; bases outside the gene matches: 8. Germline loops: CDR1 LNHNV, CDR2 YYDKDF (reference sequence). The DNA for the CDR3 is TGTGCCACCAGCAGAGCGACTAGCGGGAGGGCGGATTTGCAGTTCTTC. Encoded protein: CATSRATSGRADLQFF.

CDR3: CATDVGESGEQYF. The CDR3 nucleotides read TGTGCCACCGACGTTGGGGAGTCAGGCGAGCAGTACTTC. The gene calls are TRBV6-1 and TRBJ2-1; D might be TRBD2 (5 bases). The DNA end lines up better with TRBJ2-7; the J call may be wrong. The CDR3 runs to 13 residues. Per germline, CDR1 MNHNS and CDR2 SASEGT.